A selection of T cell receptor beta chains follows, all from one sample in a study of shared clonotypes between healthy human individuals. Assay: immunoSEQ multiplex PCR; the TCRdb copy retains only in-frame clones and omits some. Of just over 2,000,000 clones listed, around 96% were seen once; the top ten hold 0.9% to 1.4%. What was sequenced was naive CD8+ T cells sorted from blood. All receptors come from a man aged 18 to 30 in good health. The CDR3 runs from the conserved cysteine through the conserved F or W.

j_call: TRBJ2-7
v_call: TRBV5-1
cdr3_aa: CASRLEWEYEQYF

j_call: TRBJ1-1
v_call: TRBV2
cdr3_aa: CASSEALGWTEAFF

j_call: TRBJ2-2
v_call: TRBV6-6
cdr3_aa: CASSYNPALNTGELFF

j_call: TRBJ1-2
v_call: TRBV28
cdr3_aa: CASSSQRGYGYTF

j_call: TRBJ2-7
v_call: TRBV5-4
cdr3_aa: CASSLRPVDEQYF

j_call: TRBJ2-7
v_call: TRBV14
cdr3_aa: CASSQMDSSYEQYF

j_call: TRBJ1-1
v_call: TRBV7-3
cdr3_aa: CASSLGEVTEAFF

j_call: TRBJ2-7
v_call: TRBV7-8
cdr3_aa: CASSLYRGDEQYF

j_call: TRBJ2-7
v_call: TRBV28
cdr3_aa: CASRVGGLEQYF

j_call: TRBJ1-6
v_call: TRBV19
cdr3_aa: CASSIMAGGQSPLHF

j_call: TRBJ1-6
v_call: TRBV11-2
cdr3_aa: CASSLGGAFNSPLHF

j_call: TRBJ1-4
v_call: TRBV9
cdr3_aa: CASSPDRNNEKLFF

j_call: TRBJ2-1
v_call: TRBV27
cdr3_aa: CASSLLAASPYNEQFF

j_call: TRBJ1-3
v_call: TRBV5-6
cdr3_aa: CASSFPTGDAGNTIYF

j_call: TRBJ1-2
v_call: TRBV7-9
cdr3_aa: CASSLGDRGGYTF

j_call: TRBJ2-5
v_call: TRBV27
cdr3_aa: CASSLIGGGTQYF

j_call: TRBJ2-7
v_call: TRBV7-9
cdr3_aa: CASSSGTSVYEQYF

j_call: TRBJ2-3
v_call: TRBV27
cdr3_aa: CASSRTGNTQYF

j_call: TRBJ1-1
v_call: TRBV6-5
cdr3_aa: CASSLGLSTEAFF